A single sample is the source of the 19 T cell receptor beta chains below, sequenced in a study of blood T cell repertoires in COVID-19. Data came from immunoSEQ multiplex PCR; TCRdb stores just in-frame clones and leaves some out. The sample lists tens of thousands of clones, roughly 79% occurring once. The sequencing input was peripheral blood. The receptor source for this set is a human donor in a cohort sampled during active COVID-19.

The CDR3 protein is CASSLDGGEETQYF. In DNA, the CDR3 is TGTGCCAGCAGCTTAGATGGAGGGGAAGAGACCCAGTACTTC. The chain carries TRBV7-9 and TRBJ2-5, with a weak D call TRBD2 (6 bases). Deletions cut 1 base from V and 3 bases from J, with 9 bases between. In germline, CDR1 is SEHNR, CDR2 FQNEAQ (reference sequence). The CDR3 has 14 amino acids.

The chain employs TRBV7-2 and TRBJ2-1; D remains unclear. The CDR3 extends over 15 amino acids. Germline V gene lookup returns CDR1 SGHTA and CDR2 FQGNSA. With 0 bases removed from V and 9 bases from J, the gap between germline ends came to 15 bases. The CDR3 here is CASSLAPEPRGEQFF. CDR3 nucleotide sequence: TGTGCCAGCAGCTTAGCGCCCGAACCGCGAGGTGAGCAGTTCTTC. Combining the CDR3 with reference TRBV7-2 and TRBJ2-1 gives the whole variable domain GAGVSQSPSNKVTEKGKDVELRCDPISGHTALYWYRQSLGQGLEFLIYFQGNSAPDKSGLPSDRFSAERTGGSVSTLTIQRTQQEDSAVYLCASSLAPEPRGEQFFGPGTRLTVL.

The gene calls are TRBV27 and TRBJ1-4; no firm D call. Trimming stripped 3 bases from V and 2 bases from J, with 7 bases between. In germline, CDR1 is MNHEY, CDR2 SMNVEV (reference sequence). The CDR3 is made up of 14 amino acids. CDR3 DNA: TGTGCCAGCAGTTTTGGAGGTACTAATGAAAAACTGTTTTTT. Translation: CASSFGGTNEKLFF.

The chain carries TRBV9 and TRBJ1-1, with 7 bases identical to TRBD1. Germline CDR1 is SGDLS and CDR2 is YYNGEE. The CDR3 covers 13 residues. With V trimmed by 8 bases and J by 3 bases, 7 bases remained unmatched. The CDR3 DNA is TGTGCCAGTGGTGTGCAGGGGGACACTGAAGCTTTCTTT. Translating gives CASGVQGDTEAFF.

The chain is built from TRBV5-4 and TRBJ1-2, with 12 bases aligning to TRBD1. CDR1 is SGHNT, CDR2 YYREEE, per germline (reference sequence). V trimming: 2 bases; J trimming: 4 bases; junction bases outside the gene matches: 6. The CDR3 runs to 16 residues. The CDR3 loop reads CASSLLRDRGLYGYTF. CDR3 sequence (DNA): TGTGCCAGCAGCTTACTCCGGGACAGGGGGCTCTATGGCTACACCTTC. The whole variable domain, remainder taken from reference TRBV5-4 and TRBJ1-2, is ETGVTQSPTHLIKTRGQQVTLRCSSQSGHNTVSWYQQALGQGPQFIFQYYREEENGRGNFPPRFSGLQFPNYSSELNVNALELDDSALYLCASSLLRDRGLYGYTFGSGTRLTVV.

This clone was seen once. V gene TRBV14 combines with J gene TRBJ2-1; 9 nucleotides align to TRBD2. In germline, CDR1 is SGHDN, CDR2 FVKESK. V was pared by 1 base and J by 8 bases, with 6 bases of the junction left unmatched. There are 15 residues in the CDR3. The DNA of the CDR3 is TGTGCCAGCAGCCAAGGAAGCGGGAGGCCCCATGAGCAGTTCTTC. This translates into CASSQGSGRPHEQFF.

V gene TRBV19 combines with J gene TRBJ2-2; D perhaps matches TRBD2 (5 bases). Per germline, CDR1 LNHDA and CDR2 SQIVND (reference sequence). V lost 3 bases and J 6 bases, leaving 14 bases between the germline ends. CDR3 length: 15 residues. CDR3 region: CASSITRSDPGELFF. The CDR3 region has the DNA TGTGCCAGTAGTATCACTAGGTCTGACCCCGGGGAGCTGTTTTTT.

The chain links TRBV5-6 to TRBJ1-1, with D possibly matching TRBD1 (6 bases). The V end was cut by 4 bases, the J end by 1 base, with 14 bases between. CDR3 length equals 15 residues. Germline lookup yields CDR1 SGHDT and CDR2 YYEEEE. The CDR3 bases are TGTGCCAGCAGCGTACCGGGACACAAGAACACTGAAGCTTTCTTT. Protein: CASSVPGHKNTEAFF.

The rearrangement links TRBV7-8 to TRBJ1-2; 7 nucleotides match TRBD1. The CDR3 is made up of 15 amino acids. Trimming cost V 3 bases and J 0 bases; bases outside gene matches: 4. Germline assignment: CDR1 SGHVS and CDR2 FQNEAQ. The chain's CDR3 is CASSFSTGANYGYTF. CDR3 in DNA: TGTGCCAGCAGCTTCAGCACAGGGGCTAACTATGGCTACACCTTC.

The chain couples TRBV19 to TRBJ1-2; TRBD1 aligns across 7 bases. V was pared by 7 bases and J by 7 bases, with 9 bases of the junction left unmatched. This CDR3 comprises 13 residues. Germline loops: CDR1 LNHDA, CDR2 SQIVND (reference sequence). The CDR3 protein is CASKRGGDSGYTF. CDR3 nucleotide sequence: TGTGCCAGTAAGAGAGGGGGCGATAGTGGCTACACCTTC.

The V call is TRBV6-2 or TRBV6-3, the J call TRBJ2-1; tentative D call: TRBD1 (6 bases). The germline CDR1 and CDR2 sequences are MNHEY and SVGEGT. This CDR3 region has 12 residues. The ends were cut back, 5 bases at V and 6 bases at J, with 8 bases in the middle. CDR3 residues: CASSVQGNEQFF. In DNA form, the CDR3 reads TGTGCCAGCAGTGTACAGGGCAATGAGCAGTTCTTC.

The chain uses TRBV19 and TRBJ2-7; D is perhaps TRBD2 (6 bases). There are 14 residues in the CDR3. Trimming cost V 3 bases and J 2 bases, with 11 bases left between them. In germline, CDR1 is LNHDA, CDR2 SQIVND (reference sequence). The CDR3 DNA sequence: TGTGCCAGTAGTATCAATAGCGGTCCCTACGAGCAGTACTTC. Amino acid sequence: CASSINSGPYEQYF.

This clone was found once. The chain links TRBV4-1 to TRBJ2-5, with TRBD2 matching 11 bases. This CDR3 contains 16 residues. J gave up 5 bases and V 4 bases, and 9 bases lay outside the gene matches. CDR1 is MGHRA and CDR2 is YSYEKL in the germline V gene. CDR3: CASSPPLAGGRETQYF. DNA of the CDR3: TGCGCCAGCAGCCCTCCGCTAGCGGGAGGCCGGGAGACCCAGTACTTC.

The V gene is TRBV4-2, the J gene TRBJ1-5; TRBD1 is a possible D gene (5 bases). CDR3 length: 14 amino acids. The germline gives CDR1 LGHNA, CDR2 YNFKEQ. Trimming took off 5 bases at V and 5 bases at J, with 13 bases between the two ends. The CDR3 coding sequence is TGTGCCAGCAGCGAAGGGGCGGGCCATCAGCCCCAGCATTTT. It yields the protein CASSEGAGHQPQHF.

The CDR3 bases are TGTGCCAGCAGCTTACCACAGGGTTCATGGGAAAAACTGTTTTTT. Its protein is CASSLPQGSWEKLFF. The V gene is TRBV7-9, the J gene TRBJ1-4; tentatively, D is TRBD1 (6 bases). Germline V CDR1 and CDR2: SEHNR, FQNEAQ (reference sequence). Trimming removed 2 bases at V and 8 bases at J, with 15 bases between. The CDR3 has 15 amino acids. The full variable domain, with the rest looked up from reference TRBV7-9 and TRBJ1-4, is DTGVSQNPRHKITKRGQNVTFRCDPISEHNRLYWYRQTLGQGPEFLTYFQNEAQLEKSRLLSDRFSAERPKGSFSTLEIQRTEQGDSAMYLCASSLPQGSWEKLFFGSGTQLSVL.

The CDR3 region has the DNA TGTGCCAGCACGGGACTAGCGAACACCGGGGAGCTGTTTTTT. Translated: CASTGLANTGELFF. The chain links TRBV2 to TRBJ2-2; 8 bases agree with TRBD2. CDR1 and CDR2 from the germline V gene are SNHLY and FYNNEI. The CDR3 is 14 residues long. V was clipped by 7 bases and J by 0 bases; unmatched bases: 1.

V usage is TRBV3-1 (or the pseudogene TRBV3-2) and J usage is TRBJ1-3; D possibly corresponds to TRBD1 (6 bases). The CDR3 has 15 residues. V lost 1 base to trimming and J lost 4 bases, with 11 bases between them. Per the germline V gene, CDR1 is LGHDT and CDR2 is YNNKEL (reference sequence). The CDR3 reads CASSQGQGLGNTIYF. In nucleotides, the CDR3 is TGTGCCAGCAGCCAAGGGCAGGGGCTCGGAAACACCATATATTTT.

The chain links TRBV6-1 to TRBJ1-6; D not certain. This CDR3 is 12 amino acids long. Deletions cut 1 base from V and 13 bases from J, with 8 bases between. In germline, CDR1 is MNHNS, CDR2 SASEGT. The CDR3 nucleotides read TGTGCCAGCAGTGAAGTGAGTCGTCCCCTCCACTTT. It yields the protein CASSEVSRPLHF.

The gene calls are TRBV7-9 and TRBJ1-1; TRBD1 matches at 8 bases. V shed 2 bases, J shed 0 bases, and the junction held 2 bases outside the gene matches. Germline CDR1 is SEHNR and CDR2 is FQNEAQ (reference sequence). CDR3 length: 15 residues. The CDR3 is CASSLSGGMNTEAFF. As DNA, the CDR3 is TGTGCCAGCAGCTTATCAGGGGGCATGAACACTGAAGCTTTCTTT.